The following is a T cell receptor (beta chain) sequence with its context. The authors' processing: Estimates of nucleated cell counts were drawn from the amplification of reference gene primers. Measured with immunoSEQ multiplex PCR; TCRdb has only the in-frame clones, and not every one. The V and J calls and clone size come from that table; D and trimming were worked out from the DNA. The sample holds tens of thousands of clones, 85% to 90% seen once. The V and J ends lost 1 base and 4 bases respectively, with 10 bases between them. The CDR3 contains 15 residues. CDR1 is MGHDK, CDR2 SYGVNS, per germline. This record comes from a study of blood T cell repertoires in COVID-19. As for the study in general: The samples span acute and convalescent COVID-19 from the United States, Italy and Spain. PBMCs, B-cell-depleted T cells, or T cells provided the cDNA or gDNA that made up the material.

The chain uses TRBV25-1 and TRBJ2-2; D might be TRBD1 (5 bases). This clonotype originated in a man aged 50 to 59 with active or convalescent COVID-19. The sample comprised peripheral blood. CDR3 in DNA: TGTGCCAGCAGTGAATTAGGCAGGGCCACCGGGGAGCTGTTTTTT. Encoded protein: CASSELGRATGELFF. The full variable domain, in which reference TRBV25-1 and TRBJ2-2 provide the parts outside the CDR3, is EADIYQTPRYLVIGTGKKITLECSQTMGHDKMYWYQQDPGMELHLIHYSYGVNSTEKGDLSSESTVSRIRTEHFPLTLESARPSHTSQYLCASSELGRATGELFFGEGSRLTVL.